This T cell receptor beta chain is drawn from a study of blood T cell repertoires in COVID-19. This CDR3 has 12 residues. V lost 2 bases and J lost 2, with 4 bases in between. Germline assignment: CDR1 MNHNS and CDR2 SASEGT. The repertoire was sequenced with immunoSEQ multiplex PCR; TCRdb's copy has only in-frame clones and lacks some. The sample consists of approximately 300,000 clones, around 90% of them appearing once. This clonotype was obtained from a man aged 18-30 years with active or convalescent COVID-19. The V and J genes are TRBV6-1 and TRBJ2-7; D ambiguous. Sequencing was performed on peripheral blood. The CDR3 sequence is CASSEPTYEQYF. The CDR3 region has the DNA TGTGCCAGCAGTGAACCAACCTACGAGCAGTACTTC.